Sequencing of this T cell receptor beta chain was carried out in a study of CD8 T cells in Susac syndrome (dated by TCRdb to between 2018 and 2020). In the study overall: The study used repertoire sequencing to test whether antigen drove CD8+ T cell activation and differentiation in Susac syndrome.

What the study reported, not specific to this receptor: The TCR sequencing and HLA analysis was acknowledged to have included a relatively small number of individuals.

CDR3 length: 14 amino acids, cysteine to phenylalanine. The sequence is cut down to CDR3 DNA, 42 bases in frame from base 1. V sheds 5 bases and J sheds 5 bases, leaving 15 bases between their ends. For CDR1 and CDR2, the germline V gene lists MDHEN and SYDVKM. This clonotype was seen just once. It lacks a known antigen. No base-level quality is on record; no much larger clone is a single base apart. One read alone is weak evidence. RNA was extracted using the RNeasy kit, and roughly 0.5 to 1 ug of the RNA was reverse transcribed with random hexamers. TCR beta CDR3 regions were amplified with the immunoSEQ multiplex PCR assay covering 54 Vbeta and 13 Jbeta segments. PCR amplification bias was corrected using a synthetic template baseline for primer optimization and computational correction. Per the source publication's procedure: Reads were assigned to V, D and J genes according to IMGT and analyzed in immunoSEQ Analyzer, with only productive sequences retained. Clonality was computed as one minus Shannon entropy normalized by log2 of the number of productive unique sequences. For each patient and control, public and private clones were evaluated within the 100 most prevalent clones. Clones were defined as Susac-specific if absent from the healthy and MS cohorts, from 1052 published viral clones and from other ImmuneACCESS disease sequences. The raw public data were reprocessed by TCRdb itself: fastp quality trimming at Q25, MiXCR clonotype calling, in-frame beta chains only. Rows with a matching CDR3 protein are joined into one entry that keeps the most common DNA and genes. These V and J calls derive from TCRdb rather than the authors' analysis. Recorded for this sample are 180,000 or so distinct CDR3 sequences; about 95% of them occurred a single time. The ten largest clones represent 0.085% to 0.11% of the sample.

High-throughput TCR beta sequencing profiled peripheral blood CD8+ and CD4+ T cells from healthy donors, Susac syndrome patients and multiple sclerosis patients. Healthy donors were included as age- and sex-matched controls. CD8+ TEMRA cells were enriched by FACS, while bulk CD8+ and CD4+ T cells were purified by magnetic negative isolation. Blood was drawn into EDTA tubes, processed within 24 hours, and PBMCs were isolated by density gradient centrifugation. PBMCs intended for TCR sequencing were frozen in liquid nitrogen and were later thawed in a 37 degrees C water bath. Purity of sorted or isolated CD4+, CD8+ and CD8+ TEMRA cells was at least 90%.

The sample was CD4+ T cells from PBMCs. The V and J genes are TRBV28 and TRBJ2-5; a tentative D call is TRBD2 (6 bases match). This clonotype was sampled from a human donor in good health. The nucleotide sequence reads as follows: TGTGCCAGCAGTGCCGGGAGAAGTGGGGAGACCCAGTACTTC. Its translation is CASSAGRSGETQYF.